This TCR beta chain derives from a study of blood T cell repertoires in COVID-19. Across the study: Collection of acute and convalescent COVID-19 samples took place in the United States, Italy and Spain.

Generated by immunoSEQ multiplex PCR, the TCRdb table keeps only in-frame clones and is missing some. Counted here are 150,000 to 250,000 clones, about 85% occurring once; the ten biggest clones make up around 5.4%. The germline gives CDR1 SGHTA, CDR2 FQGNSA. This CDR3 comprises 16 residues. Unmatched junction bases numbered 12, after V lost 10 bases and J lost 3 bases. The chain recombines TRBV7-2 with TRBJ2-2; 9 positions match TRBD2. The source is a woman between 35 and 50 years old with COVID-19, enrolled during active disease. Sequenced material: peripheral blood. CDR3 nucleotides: TGTGCCACGCTTCGTTTTCTAGCGGGGCACACCGGGGAGCTGTTTTTT. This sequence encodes CATLRFLAGHTGELFF.